Listed below are T cell receptor beta chains from one sample, sequenced in a study of brain T cells in children with intractable seizures. Profiled with immunoSEQ multiplex PCR; TCRdb holds only in-frame clones, not every one. Of roughly 8,300 clones listed, around 67% were seen once; the top ten hold around 8.2%. The sample in question was resected brain tissue, obtained at surgery. The origin of the receptors is a boy less than two years old with tuberous sclerosis and intractable seizures. CDR3s include the opening cysteine and the closing phenylalanine or tryptophan. Each record gives: D gene, clone size, J gene, V gene, CDR3 protein, CDR3 DNA. D genes are given only for firm matches. The size entry is marked missing in some rows and otherwise reads once, few, many or a size class.

NA	NA	TRBJ2-7	TRBV7-9	CASSLSPEAGSTYEQYF	TGTGCCAGCAGCTTATCCCCGGAAGCGGGCAGTACCTACGAGCAGTACTTC
TRBD1	once	TRBJ1-5	TRBV19	CASSGTVLNQPQHF	TGTGCCAGTAGTGGGACAGTCCTCAATCAGCCCCAGCATTTT
NA	NA	TRBJ1-2	TRBV7-9	CASSLEQGGYTF	TGTGCCAGCAGCTTAGAACAGGGTGGCTACACCTTC
NA	few	TRBJ2-2	TRBV6-6	CAIREYGELFF	TGTGCCATACGGGAGTACGGGGAGCTGTTTTTT
NA	NA	TRBJ1-2	TRBV9	CASSVGDNYGYTF	TGTGCCAGCAGCGTAGGGGACAACTATGGCTACACCTTC
NA	NA	TRBJ2-7	TRBV27	CASSPLRKGEQYF	TGTGCCAGCAGTCCTCTAAGGAAGGGCGAGCAGTACTTC
TRBD1	NA	TRBJ1-4	TRBV19	CASSPGQALTNEKLFF	TGTGCCAGTAGTCCGGGACAGGCGCTGACTAATGAAAAACTGTTTTTT
NA	NA	TRBJ2-7	TRBV7-9	CASSLAQPYEQYF	TGTGCCAGCAGCTTAGCCCAACCCTACGAGCAGTACTTC
NA	NA	TRBJ1-4	TRBV6-5	CASSYSSGEEKLFF	TGTGCCAGCAGTTACTCGTCCGGGGAGGAAAAACTGTTTTTT
NA	NA	TRBJ2-7	TRBV5-1	CASSLVNAVSYEQYF	TGCGCCAGCAGCTTGGTGAACGCTGTTTCCTACGAGCAGTACTTC
TRBD2	NA	TRBJ2-2	TRBV6-6	CASILERGVLGELFF	TGTGCCAGCATCCTCGAGCGGGGGGTACTCGGGGAGCTGTTTTTT
NA	NA	TRBJ2-3	TRBV9	CASSGLADTQYF	TGTGCCAGCAGCGGATTAGCGGATACGCAGTATTTT
NA	NA	TRBJ2-4	TRBV2	CASSVSVNTKNIQYF	TGTGCCAGCAGTGTGTCAGTCAATACCAAAAACATTCAGTACTTC
TRBD1	NA	TRBJ1-6	TRBV6-1	CASSEATTGVSPLHF	TGTGCCAGCAGTGAAGCGACGACAGGGGTCTCACCCCTCCACTTT
TRBD2	few	TRBJ2-5	TRBV6-6	CAIRTSVETQYF	TGTGCCATCAGGACTAGCGTTGAGACCCAGTACTTC
TRBD1	NA	TRBJ2-2	TRBV30	CAWSEDRGPGELFF	TGTGCCTGGAGTGAGGACAGGGGGCCCGGGGAGCTGTTTTTT
NA	few	TRBJ2-7	TRBV9	CASSDGSSYEQYF	TGTGCCAGCAGCGACGGGAGCTCCTACGAGCAGTACTTC
NA	NA	TRBJ2-3	TRBV9	CASSPGDLRLDTQYF	TGTGCCAGCAGCCCAGGGGACCTCCGGTTAGATACGCAGTATTTT
TRBD2	NA	TRBJ2-1	TRBV14	CASSQDSGTSWSNEQFF	TGTGCCAGCAGCCAAGATAGCGGGACTAGCTGGTCCAATGAGCAGTTCTTC
TRBD1	NA	TRBJ2-7	TRBV28	CASSRQGIYEQYF	TGTGCCAGCAGCAGACAGGGGATCTACGAGCAGTACTTC
TRBD1	NA	TRBJ1-6	TRBV28	CASSLGQGDSPLHF	TGTGCCAGCAGTTTAGGGCAGGGGGATTCACCCCTCCACTTT
NA	NA	TRBJ1-5	TRBV7-9	CASSSGDPPAGNQPQHF	TGTGCCAGCAGCTCCGGGGACCCTCCCGCCGGCAATCAGCCCCAGCATTTT